This T cell receptor beta chain was found in a study of blood T cell repertoires in COVID-19. Study-level background: Some COVID-19 samples were acute and others convalescent; all came from the United States, Italy and Spain. Nucleic acid was either cDNA or gDNA, and it came from T cells, B-cell-depleted T cells, or PBMCs.

Participants were aged 18 to 89 years from some 24 US areas. Participant-given clinical history determined each cohort assignment. CDR1 is SGHAT and CDR2 is FQNNGV in the germline V gene. The ends lost 4 bases at V and 7 bases at J; junction bases unmatched: 6. The CDR3 spans 15 residues. This clone was seen a few times. Only in-frame clones appear in the TCRdb table, and some are missing; sequencing was by immunoSEQ multiplex PCR. In the table there are about 440,000 clones, around nine tenths of which are singletons. The gene calls are TRBV11-2 and TRBJ2-1, with 11 positions matching TRBD2. The specimen was PBMCs or T cells enriched from blood (not recorded which). The TCR was taken from a woman under 30 with acute COVID-19. CDR3 residues: CASSSTSGSGNEQFF. The DNA for the CDR3 is TGTGCCAGCAGCTCAACTAGCGGGAGTGGGAATGAGCAGTTCTTC.